The 21 T cell receptor beta chains below come from one sample, sequenced in a study of blood T cell repertoires in COVID-19. Some clones are missing from TCRdb's copy, which holds only in-frame ones; the method was immunoSEQ multiplex PCR. The table has about 110,000 clones, roughly 83% seen once. Input material: peripheral blood. Receptor source: a human donor in a cohort sampled during active COVID-19.

This sequence joins TRBV5-1 and TRBJ2-1; 7 positions agree with TRBD2. The germline gives CDR1 SGHRS, CDR2 YFSETQ. The ends lost 2 bases at V and 4 bases at J; junction bases unmatched: 9. The CDR3 has 16 residues. This CDR3 reads CASSLSAGAEYNEQFF. As DNA, the CDR3 is TGCGCCAGCAGCTTATCGGCGGGAGCGGAGTACAATGAGCAGTTCTTC.

The rearrangement joins TRBV28 to TRBJ2-2, with TRBD1 as a possible D gene (5 bases). Between the trimmed V and J ends, which lost 6 bases and 2 bases, there was a span of 10 bases. Germline V CDR1 and CDR2: MDHEN, SYDVKM. The CDR3 is 14 residues long. The DNA for the CDR3 is TGTGCCAGCAGGCCCCAGGGAAACACCGGGGAGCTGTTTTTT. Translation gives CASRPQGNTGELFF.

The chain employs TRBV11-3 and TRBJ2-1, with 7 nucleotides matching TRBD2. Trimming removed 1 base from V and 5 bases from J; junction bases left unmatched: 2. Germline V CDR1 and CDR2: SGHNT, YENEEA. The CDR3 is made up of 14 amino acids. The CDR3, as DNA: TGTGCCAGCAGCTTAGGACTAGCCGACAATGAGCAGTTCTTC. Translated, it gives CASSLGLADNEQFF.

This sequence joins TRBV11-2 and TRBJ2-3; 7 bases are shared with TRBD1. After removal of 5 bases from V and 2 bases from J, the junction contained 7 bases not matched to a gene. The CDR3 spans 15 residues. CDR1 and CDR2 (germline): SGHAT, FQNNGV. In DNA, the CDR3 is TGTGCCAGCAGCCTAATGACAGGGCCCACAGATACGCAGTATTTT. Its protein product is CASSLMTGPTDTQYF.

J is TRBJ2-3 and V is TRBV7-2; perhaps TRBD2 as D (7 bases). This CDR3 contains 13 residues. CDR1 SGHTA and CDR2 FQGNSA come from the germline V gene. Trimming stripped 6 bases from V and 3 bases from J, with 10 bases between. CDR3 loop: CASSRGATDTQYF. In nucleotides, the CDR3 is TGTGCCAGCAGTCGGGGGGCAACAGATACGCAGTATTTT.

A note on this clone: The junction shows a germline mismatch at one end, possibly a read error. The chain has TRBV3-1 (or the pseudogene TRBV3-2) and TRBJ1-1; maybe TRBD1 (6 bases). Germline V gene sequence: CDR1 LGHDT, CDR2 YNNKEL (reference sequence). The CDR3 runs to 11 residues. In DNA, the CDR3 is TGTGCCAGCGTACTCGGGACAAGGACAATCTTT. This gives the protein CASVLGTRTIF.

The genes are TRBV6-1 and TRBJ1-4, with 7 bases that match TRBD1. Germline loops: CDR1 MNHNS, CDR2 SASEGT. J was trimmed by 4 bases and V by 2 bases; bases with no gene match: 4. CDR3 length: 15 amino acids. The CDR3 bases are TGTGCCAGCAGTGAATTCTACAGGGGTAATGAAAAACTGTTTTTT. Residues: CASSEFYRGNEKLFF.

The rearrangement uses TRBV27 and TRBJ1-2; D is perhaps TRBD1 (6 bases). Germline lookup yields CDR1 MNHEY and CDR2 SMNVEV (reference sequence). V was trimmed by 7 bases and J by 6 bases, leaving 15 bases between them. The CDR3 spans 13 residues. This CDR3 is CASKGTGHDGYTF. Written as DNA, the CDR3 is TGTGCCAGCAAGGGTACAGGGCATGATGGCTACACCTTC.

The chain uses TRBV21-1 and TRBJ2-3; the D call in the table, TRBD1, was not verified against the DNA. TRBV21-1 represents a pseudogene. CDR3 length: 20 amino acids. The CDR3 loop is CASSKSARHRQNPPTDTQYF. CDR3 DNA sequence: TGTGCCAGCAGCAAATCGGCCAGGCACAGACAGAACCCCCCCACAGATACGCAGTATTTT.

The chain links TRBV19 to TRBJ2-3; the match to TRBD2 covers 9 bases. Germline V CDR1 and CDR2: LNHDA, SQIVND (reference sequence). This CDR3 spans 17 amino acids. V lost 5 bases and J lost 0; bases outside the gene matches: 9. The CDR3 spells CASSYSLAGLSTDTQYF. The CDR3 nucleotides read TGTGCCAGTAGTTACTCCCTAGCGGGACTAAGCACAGATACGCAGTATTTT.

The J gene is TRBJ2-3, the V gene TRBV30; 10 positions match TRBD1. The CDR3 length is 15 residues. The germline V gene has CDR1 GTSNPN and CDR2 SVGIG (reference sequence). Trimming removed 3 bases from V and 0 bases from J; junction bases left unmatched: 3. The CDR3 coding sequence is TGTGCCTGGAGCCCGGGACAGGGGAGCACAGATACGCAGTATTTT. It yields the protein CAWSPGQGSTDTQYF.

The chain links TRBV30 to TRBJ1-4; 7 bases are shared with TRBD1. The CDR3 has 13 amino acids. V was clipped by 3 bases and J by 8 bases; unmatched bases: 6. CDR1 GTSNPN and CDR2 SVGIG come from the germline V gene (reference sequence). This chain's CDR3 is CAWRWPGGEKLFF. In nucleotides, the CDR3 is TGTGCCTGGAGATGGCCAGGGGGAGAAAAACTGTTTTTT.

This clone occurred a few times. The chain uses TRBV7-2 and TRBJ2-4; D is undetermined. Germline CDR1 is SGHTA and CDR2 is FQGNSA. V lost 1 base and J lost 9, with 16 bases in between. CDR3 size: 15 residues. This chain's CDR3 is CASSLDLLPPGIQYF. In nucleotides, the CDR3 is TGTGCCAGCAGCTTAGATCTGTTGCCGCCGGGCATTCAGTACTTC.

V usage is TRBV7-2 and J usage is TRBJ2-5, with 7 bases fitting TRBD2. The V segment lost 5 bases and the J segment 2 bases; nucleotides outside the gene matches: 5. The CDR3 is 14 amino acids. Germline V CDR1 and CDR2: SGHTA, FQGNSA. The CDR3 DNA is TGTGCCAGCAGCCGCCTGGGACTACAAGAGACCCAGTACTTC. Amino acid sequence: CASSRLGLQETQYF. Supplemented by reference TRBV7-2 and TRBJ2-5, the full variable domain reads GAGVSQSPSNKVTEKGKDVELRCDPISGHTALYWYRQSLGQGLEFLIYFQGNSAPDKSGLPSDRFSAERTGGSVSTLTIQRTQQEDSAVYLCASSRLGLQETQYFGPGTRLLVL.

The J gene is TRBJ2-2, the V gene TRBV19, with 7 bases lining up with TRBD1. Per germline, CDR1 LNHDA and CDR2 SQIVND (reference sequence). The CDR3 runs to 20 residues. Trimming cost V 5 bases and J 0 bases; bases outside gene matches: 18. The CDR3: CASSARGTVAFGSNTGELFF. The CDR3 DNA reads TGTGCCAGTAGTGCCAGGGGGACAGTAGCCTTTGGCTCGAACACCGGGGAGCTGTTTTTT.

This rearrangement joins TRBV7-9 to TRBJ1-5; 7 positions agree with TRBD1. The CDR3 has 14 residues. J gave up 7 bases and V 3 bases, and 6 bases lay outside the gene matches. The germline V gene has CDR1 SEHNR and CDR2 FQNEAQ (reference sequence). CDR3 loop: CASSFGQGEQPQHF. The CDR3 DNA sequence: TGTGCCAGCAGCTTTGGTCAGGGGGAGCAGCCCCAGCATTTT.

V and J are TRBV7-2 and TRBJ2-7; the D gene is possibly TRBD2 (5 bases). There are 16 residues in the CDR3. Trimming pared 2 bases from V and 0 bases from J, leaving 14 bases between. Germline V gene sequence: CDR1 SGHTA, CDR2 FQGNSA. CDR3 region: CASSLSSGISSYEQYV. The CDR3 bases are TGTGCCAGCAGCTTATCATCCGGGATAAGCTCCTACGAGCAGTACGTC.

The chain joins TRBV4-3 to TRBJ2-1, with 8 bases lining up with TRBD1. J lost 4 bases, V lost 4 bases, and 9 bases had no gene match. Germline V gene lookup returns CDR1 LGHNA and CDR2 YSLEER. CDR3 size: 16 residues. Here the CDR3 DNA reads TGCGCCAGCAGCCGAGCCTGGACAGGGACGTACAATGAGCAGTTCTTC. Translated: CASSRAWTGTYNEQFF.

In DNA form, the CDR3 reads TGCGCCAGCAGTCCCGGGACAGCATCTTATGGCTACACCTTC. Amino acid sequence: CASSPGTASYGYTF. The chain links TRBV5-1 to TRBJ1-2; 7 nucleotides match TRBD1. J was trimmed by 5 bases and V by 5 bases; bases with no gene match: 9. In germline, CDR1 is SGHRS, CDR2 YFSETQ. This CDR3 has 14 amino acids.

The chain carries TRBV25-1 and TRBJ1-1; D not certain. Germline V gives CDR1 MGHDK, CDR2 SYGVNS. Trimming shortened V by 6 bases and J by 0 bases, and 14 bases separated the two germline ends. The CDR3 totals 15 residues. The CDR3 reads CASSLVNQMNTEAFF. In nucleotides, the CDR3 is TGTGCCAGCAGCCTAGTGAATCAGATGAACACTGAAGCTTTCTTT. The complete variable domain, with remaining parts taken from reference TRBV25-1 and TRBJ1-1, reads EADIYQTPRYLVIGTGKKITLECSQTMGHDKMYWYQQDPGMELHLIHYSYGVNSTEKGDLSSESTVSRIRTEHFPLTLESARPSHTSQYLCASSLVNQMNTEAFFGQGTRLTVV.

V usage is TRBV5-1 and J usage is TRBJ1-2, with D hard to call. The CDR3 consists of 14 residues. V shed 2 bases and J shed 3 bases, with 11 bases lying between them. Germline V gene data show CDR1 as SGHRS and CDR2 as YFSETQ. CDR3 protein: CASSLGSADYGYTF. The CDR3 DNA sequence: TGCGCCAGCAGCTTAGGTTCAGCGGACTATGGCTACACCTTC.